This T cell receptor (beta chain) was sequenced for a study of blood T cell repertoires in COVID-19. Background on the study: Sources were T cells, B-cell-depleted T cells, or PBMCs; the material itself was cDNA or gDNA.

Germline-derived CDR1 and CDR2 are SGHTS and YDEGEE. The V end lost 2 bases, the J end lost 4 bases, and 24 bases lay between the germline ends. This CDR3 is 18 amino acids long. The authors' processing: Scientists estimated how many nucleated cells there were by amplifying reference gene primers. Method: immunoSEQ multiplex PCR; TCRdb's copy keeps in-frame clones and lacks some. V, J and clone size derive from that table, while D and trimming were established from the DNA sequence. The table shows 98,000 or so clones, with roughly 91% occurring only once. The specimen was peripheral blood. This chain connects TRBV5-8 to TRBJ1-2; no definite D call. This clonotype originated in a human donor in a cohort sampled during active COVID-19. The CDR3: CASSFNDGSLLMGYGYTF. CDR3 DNA sequence: TGTGCCAGCAGCTTCAATGATGGGAGCCTTCTTATGGGCTATGGCTACACCTTC.